This record looks at one T cell receptor (beta chain) sequence and its context. The data are from a study of blood T cell repertoires in COVID-19. Between the trimmed V and J ends, which lost 3 bases and 0 bases, there was a span of 14 bases. CDR1 is ENHRY and CDR2 is SYGVKD in the germline V gene. The CDR3 loop spans 16 amino acids. As processed by the authors: Scientists estimated how many nucleated cells there were by amplifying reference gene primers. Sequencing was performed with immunoSEQ multiplex PCR; in TCRdb, only in-frame clones are kept and a portion is missing. The DNA gave D and trimming, while V, J and clone size come from that table. The sample lists 250,000 to 400,000 clones; about 90% were seen once.

The receptor's source is a woman aged 25 to 39 with COVID-19, enrolled during active disease. The rearrangement joins TRBV10-3 to TRBJ1-2; D is unclear. Sequences were obtained from peripheral blood. The CDR3: CAISERGQDANYGYTF. DNA of the CDR3: TGTGCCATCAGTGAAAGAGGGCAGGACGCTAACTATGGCTACACCTTC.